This T cell receptor (beta chain) was recorded in a study of blood T cell repertoires in COVID-19 (dated by TCRdb to 2020 to 2022). For the wider study: The collaborator samples originated in the United States, Italy and Spain and spanned the acute and convalescent phases of COVID-19. A freely available public database, intended as a resource for researchers studying the immune response to SARS-CoV-2, is where the repertoires were released. The prospective study material was composed of cDNA or gDNA derived from T cells, B-cell-depleted T cells, or PBMCs. The samples were drawn from two sources: the first 160 participants of the ongoing ImmuneRACE study, and 1,000 to 1,500 subjects contributed by 6 global collaborators. HLA class I and class II types, where available, came from metadata supplied by the sample provider rather than from assay-based typing. The dataset comprised deeply sampled blood TCRbeta repertoires from subjects exposed to, actively infected with, or recovered from COVID-19. The sample metadata nearly always contained a de-identified subject ID, COVID-19 status, age in years and sex. The study at large found these results: Clinical and demographic metadata were provided uncurated, with the amount varying by source and participant.

Clipping removes 6 bases from V and 5 bases from J, with 7 as the unmatched junction base count. Counted from cysteine to phenylalanine, this CDR3 has 14 amino acids. Only the CDR3 part of the read is kept: 42 bases, read in frame from the first base. CDR1 and CDR2 were assigned from the germline V gene (reference sequence) as LGHDT and YNNKEL. On this clone itself: Its specific antigen is unknown. One base away there is no much larger clone; base qualities are not given.

TCRbeta CDR3 regions were amplified from genomic DNA using the immunoSEQ Assay, a bias-controlled multiplex PCR. In the authors' own workflow: The number of nucleated cells in each sample was estimated by amplification of reference gene primers within the assay. Sequence reads were collapsed and filtered to measure the absolute abundance of every unique TCRbeta CDR3 rearrangement. For each sample, productive Simpson clonality was calculated by taking the square root of Simpson's diversity index across productive rearrangements. TCRdb provides this immuneACCESS table in a form limited to in-frame rearrangements. Some clones are lacking; in checked studies, under half of them reflect an unresolved V gene, and why the rest are absent is not known. That table gives V, J and clone size, and the DNA gave D and trimming. Here the sample has around 340,000 clones; about 83% occur a single time. 2.5% to 3.5% of the sample is taken by the ten largest.

Each collaborating institution followed its own protocols to collect whole blood in K2EDTA tubes. Collaborator samples were shipped for TCRbeta analysis as frozen whole blood, isolated PBMCs, or DNA extracted from either sample type. Recombination linked TRBV3-1 (or the pseudogene TRBV3-2) to TRBJ2-7; 10 bases in the junction line up with TRBD1. Sequences were obtained from peripheral blood. The TCR comes from a man aged 30 to 45 with active or convalescent COVID-19. The DNA sequence is TGTGCCAGCAGGCCGACAGGGGGCTTAAACGAGCAGTACTTC. It specifies CASRPTGGLNEQYF.